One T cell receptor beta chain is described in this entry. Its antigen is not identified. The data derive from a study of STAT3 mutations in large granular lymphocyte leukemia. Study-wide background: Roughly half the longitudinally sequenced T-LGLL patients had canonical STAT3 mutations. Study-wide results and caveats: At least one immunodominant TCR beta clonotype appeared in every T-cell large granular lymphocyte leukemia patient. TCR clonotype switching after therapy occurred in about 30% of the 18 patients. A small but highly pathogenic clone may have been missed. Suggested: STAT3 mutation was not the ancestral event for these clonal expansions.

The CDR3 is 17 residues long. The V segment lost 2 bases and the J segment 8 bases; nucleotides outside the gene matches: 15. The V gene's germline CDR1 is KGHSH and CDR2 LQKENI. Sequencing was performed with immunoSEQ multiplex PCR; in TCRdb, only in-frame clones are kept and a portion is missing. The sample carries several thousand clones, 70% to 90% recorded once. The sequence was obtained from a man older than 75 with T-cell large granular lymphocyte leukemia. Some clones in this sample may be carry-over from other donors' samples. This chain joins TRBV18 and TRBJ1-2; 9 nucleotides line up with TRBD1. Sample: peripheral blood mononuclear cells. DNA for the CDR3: TGTGCCAGCTCACCAACCCCGGCCTTGGGACAGGGTGGGGGCTACACCTTC. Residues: CASSPTPALGQGGGYTF.